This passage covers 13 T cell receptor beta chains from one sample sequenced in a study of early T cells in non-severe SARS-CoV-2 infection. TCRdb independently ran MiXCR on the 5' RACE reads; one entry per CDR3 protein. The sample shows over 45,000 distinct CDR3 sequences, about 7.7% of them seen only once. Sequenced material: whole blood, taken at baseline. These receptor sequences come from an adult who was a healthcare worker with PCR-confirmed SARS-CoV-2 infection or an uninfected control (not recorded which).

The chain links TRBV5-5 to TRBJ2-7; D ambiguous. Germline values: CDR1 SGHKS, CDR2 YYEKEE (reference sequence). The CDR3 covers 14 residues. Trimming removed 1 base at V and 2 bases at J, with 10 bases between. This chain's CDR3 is CASSLWATAYEQYF. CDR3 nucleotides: TGTGCCAGCAGCTTGTGGGCGACCGCCTACGAGCAGTACTTC.

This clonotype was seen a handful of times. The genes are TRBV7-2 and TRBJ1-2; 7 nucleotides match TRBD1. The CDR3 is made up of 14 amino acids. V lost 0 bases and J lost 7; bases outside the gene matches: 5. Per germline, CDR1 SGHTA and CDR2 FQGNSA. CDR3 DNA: TGTGCCAGCAGCTTAGCTCGACAGGGTTTTGGCTACACCTTC. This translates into CASSLARQGFGYTF. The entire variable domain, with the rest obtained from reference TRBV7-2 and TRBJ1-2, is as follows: GAGVSQSPSNKVTEKGKDVELRCDPISGHTALYWYRQSLGQGLEFLIYFQGNSAPDKSGLPSDRFSAERTGGSVSTLTIQRTQQEDSAVYLCASSLARQGFGYTFGSGTRLTVV.

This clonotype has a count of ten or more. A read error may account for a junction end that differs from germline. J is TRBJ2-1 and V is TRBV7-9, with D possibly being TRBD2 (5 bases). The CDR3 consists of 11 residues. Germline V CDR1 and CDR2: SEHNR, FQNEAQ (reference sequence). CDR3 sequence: CASSLASELFF. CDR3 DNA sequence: TGTGCCAGCAGCTTAGCTAGCGAGCTGTTCTTC.

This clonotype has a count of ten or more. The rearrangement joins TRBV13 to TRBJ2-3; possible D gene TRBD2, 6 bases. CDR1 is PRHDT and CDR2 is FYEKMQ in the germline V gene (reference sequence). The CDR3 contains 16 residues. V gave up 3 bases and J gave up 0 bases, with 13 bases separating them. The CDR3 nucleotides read TGTGCCAGCAGCTTCCGGTCTAGCGCTAGCACAGATACGCAGTATTTT. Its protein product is CASSFRSSASTDTQYF.

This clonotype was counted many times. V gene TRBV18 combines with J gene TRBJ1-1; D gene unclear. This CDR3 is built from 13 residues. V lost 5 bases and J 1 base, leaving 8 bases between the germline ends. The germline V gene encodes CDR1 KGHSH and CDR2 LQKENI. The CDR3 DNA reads TGTGCCAGCTCAAAACAGCAGAACACTGAAGCTTTCTTT. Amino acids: CASSKQQNTEAFF. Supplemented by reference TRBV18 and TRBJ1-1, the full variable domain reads NAGVMQNPRHLVRRRGQEARLRCSPMKGHSHVYWYRQLPEEGLKFMVYLQKENIIDESGMPKERFSAEFPKEGPSILRIQQVVRGDSAAYFCASSKQQNTEAFFGQGTRLTVV.

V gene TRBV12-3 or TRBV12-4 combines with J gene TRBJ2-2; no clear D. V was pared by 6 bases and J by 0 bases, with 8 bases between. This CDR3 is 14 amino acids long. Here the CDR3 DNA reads TGTGCCAGCAGGGGCGACGCGAACACCGGGGAGCTGTTTTTT. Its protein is CASRGDANTGELFF.

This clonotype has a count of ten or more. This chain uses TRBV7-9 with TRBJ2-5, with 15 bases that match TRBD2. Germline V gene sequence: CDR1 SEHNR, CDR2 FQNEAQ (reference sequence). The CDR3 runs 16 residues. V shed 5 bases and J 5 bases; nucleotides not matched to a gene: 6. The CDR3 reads CASSPGLAGGIETQYF. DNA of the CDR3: TGTGCCAGCAGCCCCGGACTAGCGGGAGGGATTGAGACCCAGTACTTC. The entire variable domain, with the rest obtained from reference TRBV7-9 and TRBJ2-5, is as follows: DTGVSQNPRHKITKRGQNVTFRCDPISEHNRLYWYRQTLGQGPEFLTYFQNEAQLEKSRLLSDRFSAERPKGSFSTLEIQRTEQGDSAMYLCASSPGLAGGIETQYFGPGTRLLVL.

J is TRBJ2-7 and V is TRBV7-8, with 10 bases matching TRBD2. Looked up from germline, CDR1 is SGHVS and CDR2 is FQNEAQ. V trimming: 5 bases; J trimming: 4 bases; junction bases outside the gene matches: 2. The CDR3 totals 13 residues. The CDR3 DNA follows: TGTGCCAGCAGCAATAGCGGGAGGTACGAGCAGTACTTC. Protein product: CASSNSGRYEQYF.

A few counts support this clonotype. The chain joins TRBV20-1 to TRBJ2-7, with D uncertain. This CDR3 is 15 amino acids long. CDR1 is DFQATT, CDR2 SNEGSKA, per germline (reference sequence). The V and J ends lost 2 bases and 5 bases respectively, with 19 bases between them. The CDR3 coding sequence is TGCAGTGCTAGATCACAGTACAGATCACTGGACGAGCAGTACTTC. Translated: CSARSQYRSLDEQYF.

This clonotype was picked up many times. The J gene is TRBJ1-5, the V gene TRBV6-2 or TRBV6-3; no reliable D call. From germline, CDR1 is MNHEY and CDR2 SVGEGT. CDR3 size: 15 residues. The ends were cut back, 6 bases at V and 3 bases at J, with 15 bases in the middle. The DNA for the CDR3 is TGTGCCAGCAGCCCCCTTGAGGGTGACAATCAGCCCCAGCATTTT. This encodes CASSPLEGDNQPQHF.

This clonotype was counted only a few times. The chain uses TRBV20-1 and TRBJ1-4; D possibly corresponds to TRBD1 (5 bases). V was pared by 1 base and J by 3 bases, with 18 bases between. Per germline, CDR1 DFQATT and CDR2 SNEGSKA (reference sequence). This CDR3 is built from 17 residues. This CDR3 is CSARVRDLRAANEKLFF. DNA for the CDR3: TGCAGTGCTAGAGTCCGGGACCTTAGGGCGGCTAATGAAAAACTGTTTTTT.

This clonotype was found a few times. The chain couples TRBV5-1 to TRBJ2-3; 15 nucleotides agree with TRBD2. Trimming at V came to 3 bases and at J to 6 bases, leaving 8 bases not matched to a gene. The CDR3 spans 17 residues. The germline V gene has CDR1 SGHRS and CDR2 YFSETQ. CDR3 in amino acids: CASSSRTSGRATDTQYF. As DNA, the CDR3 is TGCGCCAGCAGCTCCAGGACTAGCGGGAGGGCCACGGATACGCAGTATTTT. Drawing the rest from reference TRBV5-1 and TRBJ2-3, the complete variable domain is KAGVTQTPRYLIKTRGQQVTLSCSPISGHRSVSWYQQTPGQGLQFLFEYFSETQRNKGNFPGRFSGRQFSNSRSEMNVSTLELGDSALYLCASSSRTSGRATDTQYFGPGTRLTVL.

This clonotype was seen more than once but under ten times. Here the CDR3 reads CASSLIPPTRGYGYTF. CDR3 coding DNA: TGTGCCAGCAGCTTGATTCCCCCTACCCGGGGCTATGGCTACACCTTC. V and J are TRBV5-5 and TRBJ1-2; D gene ambiguous. The CDR3 length is 16 residues. Germline CDR1 and CDR2: SGHKS and YYEKEE (reference sequence). Trimming removed 1 base at V and 4 bases at J, with 17 bases between.